What follows describes a single T cell receptor beta chain. It has no known antigen specificity. No much larger clonotype is one base removed from it; base qualities were not supplied. The intended sense of this specimen's time point label: cycle 4 day 1 (C4D1), after six to seven weeks of nivolumab. Every trial patient had relapsed following autologous stem cell transplantation, and prior brentuximab vedotin exposure was what differed among cohorts A, B and C. A total of fewer than 70 patients with relapsed/refractory classical Hodgkin lymphoma made up the trial cohort, and each patient's best overall response was complete response, partial response or progressive disease. Trial patients were treated with single-agent nivolumab in the multi-cohort phase II CheckMate 205 trial. Best overall response was determined by an independent review committee according to the 2007 International Working Group response criteria. Trial PBMCs were obtained immediately prior to nivolumab initiation (C1D1) and on therapy at cycle 2 day 1 and cycle 4 day 1. After peripheral blood was drawn into 8 mL Vacutainer Cell Preparation Tubes, PBMCs were isolated by centrifugation and then cryopreserved.

The Qiagen DNeasy kit was used to extract genomic DNA both from unsorted PBMCs and from the negatively selected CD4+ and CD8+ fractions. TCR beta CDR3 regions were amplified by immunoSEQ multiplex PCR using primers annealing to V and J segments. Amplification bias was minimized using a synthetic immune receptor repertoire, and residual bias was removed computationally after sequencing. In the paper's pipeline: Repertoire diversity was quantified as the Shannon entropy index using custom Python scripts. Unsorted, CD4+ and CD8+ repertoires were examined separately, except in combined analyses, for which CD4+ and CD8+ sequences were merged in silico. A clone was considered expanded if an increase in frequency of at least 2-fold after treatment relative to C1D1 was found, and a pseudocount of 0.5 was applied to clones undetected at baseline. Clones with 0 or 1 copy at C1D1 were classified as singleton clones, and clones with 2 or more copies were classified as non-singleton clones. Clones expanded in unsorted samples were assigned a CD4+, CD8+ or unknown annotation through matching of protein sequences in sorted samples from the same patient. Wilcoxon tests on paired samples were used to test diversity changes from C1D1 to C4D1. As stored in TCRdb, this immuneACCESS dataset retains in-frame rearrangements with V and J assigned. A fraction of the clones does not appear; measured against another copy, unresolved V genes explain less than half of the discrepancy, and the remainder lacks a known reason. The V and J calls and clone size are taken from that table; D and trimming were inferred from the DNA. This sample holds approximately 93,000 clones; around 80% were observed only once. The top ten hold 8% to 9.5% of the sample.

This sample is part of a study of PD-1 blockade in classical Hodgkin lymphoma (dated by TCRdb to between 2020 and 2021). In terms of the full investigation: Nivolumab dosing was 3 mg/kg intravenously every 2 weeks, continuing until either disease progression or unacceptable toxicity. The study used TCR beta sequencing and CyTOF to define a peripheral blood immune signature of response to PD-1 blockade in classical Hodgkin lymphoma. General conclusions and limits of the study: CD4+ but not CD8+ TCR diversity rose significantly by C4D1 (p=0.0027 vs p=0.16), most apparent in complete responders (p=0.02). The study was limited to a single clinical trial cohort, and causes of repertoire differences, possibly disease activity or prior therapy, remained undefined. Diversity was lower in patients who began nivolumab less than 1 year after ASCT, so these patients were left out of later analyses to avoid confounding by immune reconstitution. Baseline TCR diversity was reported as lower in newly diagnosed patients than in healthy donors, and lower still in relapsed/refractory patients. Among trial patients, those achieving complete response had baseline diversity similar to that of newly diagnosed patients, while diversity was significantly lower in partial responders and progressors.

The clonotype comes from a human donor with classical Hodgkin lymphoma. Sequenced material: peripheral blood mononuclear cells (PBMCs), taken before the fourth cycle of nivolumab.

The CDR3 here reads CASSPITTPGANVLTF. In nucleotide form, the sequence is TGTGCCAGCTCACCAATAACCACTCCTGGGGCCAACGTCCTGACTTTC. Recombination connected TRBV18 to TRBJ2-6, with no confident D gene call. The junction shows trimming of 2 bases on V and 2 bases on J, plus 10 bases between the germline ends. Including cysteine and phenylalanine, the CDR3 has 16 amino acids. Here the CDR3 DNA is all that survives: 48 bases in frame from base 1. Based on the germline V gene, the CDR1 and CDR2 sequences are KGHSH and LQKENI. This CDR3, with the reference TRBV18 and TRBJ2-6 proteins standing in past its ends, gives the full variable domain NAGVMQNPRHLVRRRGQEARLRCSPMKGHSHVYWYRQLPEEGLKFMVYLQKENIIDESGMPKERFSAEFPKEGPSILRIQQVVRGDSAAYFCASSPITTPGANVLTFGAGSRLTVL.